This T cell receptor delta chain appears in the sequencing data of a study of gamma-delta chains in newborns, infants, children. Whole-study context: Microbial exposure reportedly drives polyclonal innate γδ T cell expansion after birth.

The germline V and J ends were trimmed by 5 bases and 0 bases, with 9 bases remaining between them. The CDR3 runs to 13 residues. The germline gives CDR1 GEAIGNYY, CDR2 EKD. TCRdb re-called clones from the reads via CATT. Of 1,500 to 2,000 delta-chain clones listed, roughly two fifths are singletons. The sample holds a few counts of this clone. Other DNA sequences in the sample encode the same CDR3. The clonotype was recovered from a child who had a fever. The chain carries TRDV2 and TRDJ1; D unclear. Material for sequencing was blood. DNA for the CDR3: TGTGCCTGTGGCCCCCTGGACACCGATAAACTCATCTTT. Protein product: CACGPLDTDKLIF.